The entry that follows covers one T cell receptor (beta chain) sequence. This clone came up once. It lacks a known antigen. Base qualities are not recorded, but no much larger clone differs from it by a single base. The CDR3 regions of human TCRbeta chains were analyzed by immunosequencing. The study's processing was this. TCRs in the repertoires were matched against a reference library of SARS-CoV-2-specific TCRs that had been generated with the MIRA antigen-specificity platform. Breadth was defined as the fraction of unique TCRs that were SARS-CoV-2-associated, and depth was defined as the fraction of total T cells that were SARS-CoV-2-associated. Using the MIRA data, each spike-specific TCR was mapped to the spike region that the TCR reacts to and placed in a CD4 or CD8 class. Log10-transformed breadth and depth values were compared by one-way ANOVA with Sidak's multiple comparisons tests. Not all clones reach the TCRdb copy of this immuneACCESS table, which keeps in-frame sequences only. Checked studies attribute under half of the gap to unresolved V genes and leave the rest unexplained. The V and J calls and clone size are taken from that table; D and trimming were inferred from the DNA. Counted in this sample were over 150,000 clones; approximately 94% of them appeared once. The top ten clones comprise 1.5% to 2% of the sample.

This record belongs to a study of T cell responses to AZD1222 COVID-19 vaccine (dated by TCRdb to 2020 to 2023). Study-level background: A total of just over 230 trial participants underwent TCR sequencing, of whom more than 200 had received two doses of AZD1222 and roughly 26 had received two doses of the MenACWY control vaccine. Trial participants were enrolled by age into 18-55, 56-69 and 70-plus year subgroups, with approximately 160, 26 and 62 TCR-sequenced participants respectively. Overall study outcomes, separate from this receptor: Participants were mostly white British and included more females than males, and it was suggested by the authors that clonal diversity may have been underestimated. Reportedly, close to half of the unique spike-specific TCRs recognized epitopes lying outside the regions that are mutated in the B.1.351 and B.1.1.7 variants. After two AZD1222 doses, spike-specific TCR breadth and depth were significantly higher than at day 0 and than in MenACWY recipients. Only five to seven AZD1222 recipients were SARS-CoV-2 seropositive at baseline, limiting conclusions about previously exposed vaccinees. No day 14 peak-response samples were available, so repertoires were characterized only after the peak T cell response. CD4 TCRs associated with the vaccine covered the entire spike protein, and the dominant responses were in regions 160-218 and 743-854. In the small 56-69-year group, the increase in depth fell short of significance, most likely because of low power.

In the paper's terms, the time point label means: about 28 days (+/-7) after the second vaccine dose. Because spike-specific TCR depth and breadth did not differ between the two schedules, AZD1222 recipients who got a second dose at roughly 4 weeks were pooled with those who got a second dose at roughly 12 weeks. Vaccinee samples were obtained from the UK trials COV001 and COV002, which included a single-blind randomized controlled phase 2/3 trial of AZD1222 (ChAdOx1 nCoV-19) in healthy adults. Trial participant PBMC samples were collected at day 0 and day 28 after the second dose for TCRbeta chain sequencing. The germline ends are 9 bases apart after V is trimmed by 0 bases and J by 4 bases. Taken from cysteine to phenylalanine, the CDR3 has 14 residues. The DNA shown is the 42-base CDR3, in frame from base 1. In the germline V gene, CDR1 corresponds to MNHEY and CDR2 to SVGAGI.

The clonotype originates from an adult who received the AZD1222 COVID-19 vaccine. The sample in question was peripheral blood, obtained 28 days after the second AZD1222 dose. The V gene is TRBV6-5 and the J gene is TRBJ1-2; the D gene is not confidently resolved. DNA sequence: TGTGCCAGCAGTTACTCATTGGGGAGCTATGGCTACACCTTC. This encodes CASSYSLGSYGYTF.